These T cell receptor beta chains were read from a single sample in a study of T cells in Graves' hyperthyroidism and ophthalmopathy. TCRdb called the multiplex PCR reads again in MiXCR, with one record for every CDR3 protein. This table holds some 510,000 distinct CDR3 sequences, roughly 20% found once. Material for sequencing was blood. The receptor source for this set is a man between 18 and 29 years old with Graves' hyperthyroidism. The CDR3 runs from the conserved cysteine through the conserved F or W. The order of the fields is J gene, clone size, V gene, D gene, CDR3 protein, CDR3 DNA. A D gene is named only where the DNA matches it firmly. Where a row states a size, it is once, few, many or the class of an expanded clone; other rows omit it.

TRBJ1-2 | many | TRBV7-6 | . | CASSLGGPAGGYTF | TGTGCCAGCAGCTTAGGTGGGCCTGCGGGGGGCTACACCTTC
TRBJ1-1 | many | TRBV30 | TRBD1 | CAWHFGTDTEAFF | TGTGCCTGGCACTTCGGGACAGACACTGAAGCTTTCTTT
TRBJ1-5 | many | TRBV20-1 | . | CSARPGNSNQPQHF | TGCAGTGCTAGACCAGGGAATAGCAATCAGCCCCAGCATTTT
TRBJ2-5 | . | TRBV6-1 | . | CASSVLGGQETQYF | TGTGCCAGCAGTGTTCTTGGGGGCCAAGAGACCCAGTACTTC
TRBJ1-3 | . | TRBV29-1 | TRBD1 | CSAKTGTGNTIYF | TGCAGCGCCAAGACAGGGACTGGAAACACCATATATTTT
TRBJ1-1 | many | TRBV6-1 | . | CASSEAPRSEAFF | TGTGCCAGCAGTGAAGCGCCCAGATCTGAAGCTTTCTTT
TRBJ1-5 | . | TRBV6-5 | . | CASRAGAHQPQHF | TGTGCCAGCAGGGCAGGGGCCCATCAGCCCCAGCATTTT
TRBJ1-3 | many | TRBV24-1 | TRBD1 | CATSDDRGGNTIYF | TGTGCCACCAGTGATGACAGGGGCGGAAACACCATATATTTT
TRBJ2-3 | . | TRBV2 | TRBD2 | CASSEPASGEDTDTQYF | TGTGCCAGCAGTGAACCCGCCAGCGGGGAGGACACAGATACGCAGTATTTT
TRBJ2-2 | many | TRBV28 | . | CASITGQSTGELFF | TGTGCCAGCATCACAGGACAGAGCACCGGGGAGCTGTTTTTT
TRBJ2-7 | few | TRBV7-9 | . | CASSSSTTTYEQYF | TGTGCCAGCAGCTCCTCGACAACTACCTACGAGCAGTACTTC
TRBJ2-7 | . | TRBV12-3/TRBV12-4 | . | CASSPDSPRPLKQYF | TGTGCCAGCAGTCCCGACAGTCCCCGGCCCTTAAAGCAGTACTTC
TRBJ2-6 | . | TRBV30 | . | CAWSVGGANVLTF | TGTGCCTGGAGTGTAGGGGGGGCCAACGTCCTGACTTTC
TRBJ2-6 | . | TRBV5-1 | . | CASSTIGSGANVLTF | TGCGCCAGCAGCACAATAGGGTCCGGGGCCAACGTCCTGACTTTC
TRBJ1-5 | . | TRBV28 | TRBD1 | CASSFGTGQNQPQHF | TGTGCCAGCAGTTTTGGGACAGGGCAAAATCAGCCCCAGCATTTT
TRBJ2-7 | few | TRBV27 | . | CASTSQGTDEQYF | TGTGCCAGCACCTCCCAGGGGACGGACGAACAGTACTTC
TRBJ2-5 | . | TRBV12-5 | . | CASGWTARQETQYF | TGTGCTAGTGGCTGGACAGCTAGACAAGAGACCCAGTACTTC
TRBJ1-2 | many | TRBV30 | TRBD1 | CACWTGGGYTF | TGTGCCTGCTGGACAGGGGGTGGCTACACCTTC
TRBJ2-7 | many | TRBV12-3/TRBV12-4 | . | CASSFEGGDYEQYF | TGTGCCAGCAGTTTCGAGGGCGGGGACTACGAGCAGTACTTC
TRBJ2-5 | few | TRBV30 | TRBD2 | CAWSAGTSANQYF | TGTGCCTGGAGTGCAGGGACTAGCGCAAACCAGTACTTC
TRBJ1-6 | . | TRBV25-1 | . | CASSEYRGRAGSPLHF | TGTGCCAGCAGTGAATATCGGGGAAGGGCTGGTTCACCCCTCCACTTT
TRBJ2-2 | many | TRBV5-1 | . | CASSSGTRQATGELFF | TGCGCCAGCAGCTCCGGAACTCGACAGGCCACCGGGGAGCTGTTTTTT
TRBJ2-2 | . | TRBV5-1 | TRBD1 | CASSPQGVQTNTGELFF | TGCGCCAGCAGCCCACAGGGGGTTCAGACGAACACCGGGGAGCTGTTTTTT
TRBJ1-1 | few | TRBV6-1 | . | CASIPRENLANTEAFF | TGTGCCAGCATTCCCAGGGAGAACCTAGCGAACACTGAAGCTTTCTTT
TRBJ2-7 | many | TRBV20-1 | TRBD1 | CSARDLSGQGKVTSYEQYF | TGCAGTGCTAGAGATCTCTCGGGACAGGGGAAAGTTACGTCCTACGAGCAGTACTTC
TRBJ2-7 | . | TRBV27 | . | CASSPHVRYEQYF | TGTGCCAGCAGTCCCCATGTTAGATACGAGCAGTACTTC
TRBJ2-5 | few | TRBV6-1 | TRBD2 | CASTGEGPQETQYF | TGTGCCAGCACCGGGGAGGGACCTCAAGAGACCCAGTACTTC
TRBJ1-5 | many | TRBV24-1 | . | CATSDLQSNQPQHF | TGTGCCACCAGTGATTTGCAGTCCAATCAGCCCCAGCATTTT
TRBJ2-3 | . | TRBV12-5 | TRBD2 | CASGGVAGGPHSTDTQYF | TGTGCTAGTGGTGGGGTAGCGGGGGGCCCCCATAGCACAGATACGCAGTATTTT
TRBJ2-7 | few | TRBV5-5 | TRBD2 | CASSPRGALEQYF | TGTGCCAGCAGCCCGCGGGGGGCCCTCGAGCAGTACTTC
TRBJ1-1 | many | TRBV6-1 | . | CASSEAADAFF | TGTGCCAGCAGTGAAGCCGCCGATGCTTTCTTT
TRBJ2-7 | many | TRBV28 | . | CASSLGRVGFPYEQYF | TGTGCCAGCAGTTTAGGACGGGTAGGTTTTCCCTACGAGCAGTACTTC
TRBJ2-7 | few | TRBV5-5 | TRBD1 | CASSLGTGVVYEQYF | TGTGCCAGCAGCTTGGGGACAGGGGTCGTATACGAGCAGTACTTC
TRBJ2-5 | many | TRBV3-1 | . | CASSQGARRQETQYF | TGTGCCAGCAGCCAAGGGGCCCGCAGGCAAGAGACCCAGTACTTC
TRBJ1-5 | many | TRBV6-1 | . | CASSGEVALGSNQPQHF | TGTGCCAGCAGTGGAGAGGTGGCCCTCGGAAGCAATCAGCCCCAGCATTTT
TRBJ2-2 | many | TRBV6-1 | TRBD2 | CASSLVGGMGELFF | TGTGCCAGCAGCCTGGTGGGGGGGATGGGGGAGCTGTTTTTT
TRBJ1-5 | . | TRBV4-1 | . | CASSRPGESNQPQHF | TGCGCCAGCAGCCGACCAGGGGAGAGCAATCAGCCCCAGCATTTT
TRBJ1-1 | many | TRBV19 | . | CASSSSFFHPNTEAFF | TGTGCCAGTAGTAGCAGCTTTTTCCACCCGAACACTGAAGCTTTCTTT
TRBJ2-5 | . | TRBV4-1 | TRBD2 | CASSPLAGEGETQYF | TGCGCCAGCAGCCCGCTAGCGGGGGAAGGCGAGACCCAGTACTTC
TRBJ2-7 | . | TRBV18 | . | CASSPFPVTHEQYF | TGTGCCAGCTCACCTTTTCCGGTGACGCACGAGCAGTACTTC
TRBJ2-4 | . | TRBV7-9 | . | CASSFGLRAKNIQYF | TGTGCCAGCAGCTTCGGCCTTCGGGCCAAAAACATTCAGTACTTC
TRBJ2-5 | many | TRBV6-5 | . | CASSYSYRAEETQYF | TGTGCCAGCAGTTACTCATATAGGGCGGAAGAGACCCAGTACTTC
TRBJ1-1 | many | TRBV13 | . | CASSLRFRMTEAFF | TGTGCCAGCAGCTTACGATTTCGGATGACTGAAGCTTTCTTT
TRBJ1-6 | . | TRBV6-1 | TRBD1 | CASSPQGVDHSPLHF | TGTGCCAGCAGTCCCCAGGGGGTGGATCACTCACCCCTCCACTTT
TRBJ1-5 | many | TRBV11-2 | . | CASSAERGAPQHF | TGTGCCAGCAGCGCCGAGCGGGGGGCGCCCCAGCATTTT
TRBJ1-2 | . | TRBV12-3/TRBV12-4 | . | CASSSSGAGYTF | TGTGCCAGCAGTTCTTCAGGAGCTGGCTACACCTTC
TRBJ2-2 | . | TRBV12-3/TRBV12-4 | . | CASSAGRNTGELFF | TGTGCCAGCAGTGCAGGACGGAACACCGGGGAGCTGTTTTTT
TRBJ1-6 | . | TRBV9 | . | CASSVASPLHF | TGTGCCAGCAGCGTAGCCTCACCCCTCCACTTT
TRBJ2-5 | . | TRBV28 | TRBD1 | CASSLGQGETKYF | TGTGCCAGCAGCCTAGGACAGGGAGAGACCAAGTACTTC
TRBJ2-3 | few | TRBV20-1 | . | CSARDWGHLTDTQYF | TGCAGTGCTAGAGATTGGGGACATCTCACAGATACGCAGTATTTT
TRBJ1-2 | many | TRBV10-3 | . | CAISGSGTLYGYTF | TGTGCCATCAGTGGGTCCGGGACGCTCTATGGCTACACCTTC
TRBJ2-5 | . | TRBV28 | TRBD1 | CASSLTGVVGETQYF | TGTGCCAGCAGTTTGACAGGGGTGGTAGGGGAGACCCAGTACTTC
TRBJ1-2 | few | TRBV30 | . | CAWRRQSYGYTF | TGTGCCTGGAGAAGGCAGAGCTATGGCTACACCTTC
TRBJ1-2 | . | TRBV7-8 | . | CASSFLRGDRGGFGYTF | TGTGCCAGCAGCTTTCTCCGCGGCGACAGAGGCGGTTTTGGCTACACCTTC
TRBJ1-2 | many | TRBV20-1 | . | CSARGRAGEIYGYTF | TGCAGTGCTAGAGGCAGGGCAGGGGAGATCTATGGCTACACCTTC
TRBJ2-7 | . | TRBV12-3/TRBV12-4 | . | CASSAVGDTGEQYF | TGTGCCAGCAGTGCAGTGGGGGACACAGGGGAGCAGTACTTC
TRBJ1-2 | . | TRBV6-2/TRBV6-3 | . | CASSDGGNYGYTF | TGTGCCAGCAGTGATGGAGGGAACTATGGCTACACCTTC
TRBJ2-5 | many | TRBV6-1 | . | CASSRPRGTQYF | TGTGCCAGCAGCCGGCCCCGCGGGACCCAGTACTTC
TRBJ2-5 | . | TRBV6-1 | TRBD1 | CASSPRTGGGLETQYF | TGTGCCAGCAGTCCCAGGACAGGGGGAGGGTTGGAGACCCAGTACTTC
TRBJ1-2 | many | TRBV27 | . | CASSLYKGPSYGYTF | TGTGCCAGCAGTTTATATAAGGGGCCCAGCTATGGCTACACCTTC